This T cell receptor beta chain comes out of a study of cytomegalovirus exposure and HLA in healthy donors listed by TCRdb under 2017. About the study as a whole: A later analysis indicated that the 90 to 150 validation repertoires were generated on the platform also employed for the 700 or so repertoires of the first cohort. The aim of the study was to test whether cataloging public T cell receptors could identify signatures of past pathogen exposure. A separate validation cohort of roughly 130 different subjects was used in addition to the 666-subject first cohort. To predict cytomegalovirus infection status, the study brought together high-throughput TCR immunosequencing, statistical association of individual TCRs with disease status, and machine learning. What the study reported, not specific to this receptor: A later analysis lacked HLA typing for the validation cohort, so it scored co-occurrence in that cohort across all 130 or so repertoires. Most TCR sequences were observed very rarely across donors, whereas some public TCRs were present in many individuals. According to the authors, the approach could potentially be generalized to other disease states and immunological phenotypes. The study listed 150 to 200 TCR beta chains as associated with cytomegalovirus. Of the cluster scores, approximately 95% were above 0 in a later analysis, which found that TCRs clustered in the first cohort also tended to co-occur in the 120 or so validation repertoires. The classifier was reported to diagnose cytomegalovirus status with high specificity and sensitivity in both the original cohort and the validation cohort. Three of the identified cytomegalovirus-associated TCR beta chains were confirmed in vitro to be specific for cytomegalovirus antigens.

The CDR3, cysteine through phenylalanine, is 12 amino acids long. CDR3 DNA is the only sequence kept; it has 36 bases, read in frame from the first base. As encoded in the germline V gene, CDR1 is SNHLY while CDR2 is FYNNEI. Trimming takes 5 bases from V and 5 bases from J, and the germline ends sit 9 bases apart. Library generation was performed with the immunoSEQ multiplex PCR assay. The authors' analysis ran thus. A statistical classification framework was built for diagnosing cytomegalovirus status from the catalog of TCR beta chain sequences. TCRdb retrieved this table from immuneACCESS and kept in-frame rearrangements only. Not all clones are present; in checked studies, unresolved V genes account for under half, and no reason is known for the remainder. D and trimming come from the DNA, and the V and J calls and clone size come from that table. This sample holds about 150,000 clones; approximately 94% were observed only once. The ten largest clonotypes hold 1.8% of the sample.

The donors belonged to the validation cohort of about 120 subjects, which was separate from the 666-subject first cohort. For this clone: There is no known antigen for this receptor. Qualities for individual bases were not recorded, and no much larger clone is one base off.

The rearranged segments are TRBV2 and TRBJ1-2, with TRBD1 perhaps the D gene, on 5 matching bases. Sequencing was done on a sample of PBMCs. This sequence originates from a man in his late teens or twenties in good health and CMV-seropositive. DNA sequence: TGTGCCAGCAGTCCCAGGGATTATGGCTACACCTTC. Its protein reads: CASSPRDYGYTF.